This paragraph covers one TCR beta chain sequence. Its antigen is still unknown. Base-call qualities are not available, and no considerably larger clone is one nucleotide away. The library was obtained by the immunoSEQ multiplex PCR assay. TCRdb took this table from immuneACCESS and kept in-frame rearrangements with V and J called. Such tables lack part of the clones; where checked against another copy, unresolved V genes explain under half of the gap, and the rest is unexplained. This sample lists tens of thousands of clones; around 88% were detected once. The ten top clones hold 4.5% to 6% of the sample. Repertoires were sampled multiple times during chemoradiotherapy, which allowed clonal expansion in the tumor microenvironment to be followed. This sample stems from a study of chemoradiotherapy in HPV16-positive cancers (dated 2022 in TCRdb). Looking at the study overall: Candidate HPV-specific T-cell clones and common TCR motifs were defined by functional T-cell assays performed on cells from two HPV16-positive patients. The study asked whether T-cell immunity against the HPV oncoproteins E6 and E7 changes during chemoradiotherapy and whether it affects survival. The candidate HPV-specific TCRs and motifs were then tracked in TCR repertoires from about 90 patients with HPV-related cancers.

Beyond this particular receptor, the publication reports: The functional definition of HPV-specific T cells was derived from only two HPV16-positive patients, and the survival association was reported for HPV16-positive patients. Expansion of candidate HPV-specific clones and E7-related TCR motifs was observed in the tumor microenvironment during treatment, whereas no such expansion was observed for non-HPV-specific T cells. In HPV16-positive patients, expansion of HPV-responsive T cells during chemoradiotherapy was found to be associated with improved recurrence-free survival.

CDR1 and CDR2, per the germline V gene (reference sequence), are WNHNN and SYGVQD. Unmatched junction bases come to 8, with V trimmed by 6 bases and J by 0 bases. The CDR3 runs 17 residues from the cysteine to the phenylalanine. Only the CDR3 region is kept as DNA, spanning 51 bases read in frame from base 1. The sequence derives from a human donor with HPV-associated anogenital cancer. This sequence uses TRBV10-1 and TRBJ2-7, and 13 bases in between align with TRBD2. The material was blood, obtained from a patient who underwent chemoradiotherapy. This receptor has the CDR3 CASSGTSGILPSYEQYF. At the DNA level, the sequence is TGCGCCAGCAGCGGGACTAGCGGGATATTACCCTCCTACGAGCAGTACTTC.